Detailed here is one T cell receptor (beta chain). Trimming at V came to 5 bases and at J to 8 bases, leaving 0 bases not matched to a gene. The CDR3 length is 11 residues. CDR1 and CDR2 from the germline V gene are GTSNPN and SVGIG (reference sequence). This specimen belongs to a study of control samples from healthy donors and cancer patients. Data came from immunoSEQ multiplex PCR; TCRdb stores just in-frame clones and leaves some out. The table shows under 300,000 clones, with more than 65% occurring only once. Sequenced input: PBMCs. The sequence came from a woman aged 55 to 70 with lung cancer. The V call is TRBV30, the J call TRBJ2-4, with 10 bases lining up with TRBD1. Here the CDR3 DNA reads TGTGCCTGGGGGACAGGGGACATTCAGTACTTC. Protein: CAWGTGDIQYF.